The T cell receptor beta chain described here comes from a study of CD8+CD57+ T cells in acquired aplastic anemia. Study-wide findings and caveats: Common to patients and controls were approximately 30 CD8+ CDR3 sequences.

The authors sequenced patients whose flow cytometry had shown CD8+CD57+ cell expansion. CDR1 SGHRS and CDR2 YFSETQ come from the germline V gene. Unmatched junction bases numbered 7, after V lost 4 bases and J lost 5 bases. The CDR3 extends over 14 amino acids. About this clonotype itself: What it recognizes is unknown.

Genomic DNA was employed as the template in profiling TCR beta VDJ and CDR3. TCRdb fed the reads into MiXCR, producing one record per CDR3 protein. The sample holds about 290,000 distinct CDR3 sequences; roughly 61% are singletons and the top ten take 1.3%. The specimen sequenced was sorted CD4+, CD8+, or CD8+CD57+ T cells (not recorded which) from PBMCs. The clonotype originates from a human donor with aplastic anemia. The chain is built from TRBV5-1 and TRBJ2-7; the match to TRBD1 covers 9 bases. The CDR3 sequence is CASSVNRDRDEQYF. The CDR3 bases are TGCGCCAGCAGCGTAAACCGGGACAGGGACGAGCAGTACTTC.